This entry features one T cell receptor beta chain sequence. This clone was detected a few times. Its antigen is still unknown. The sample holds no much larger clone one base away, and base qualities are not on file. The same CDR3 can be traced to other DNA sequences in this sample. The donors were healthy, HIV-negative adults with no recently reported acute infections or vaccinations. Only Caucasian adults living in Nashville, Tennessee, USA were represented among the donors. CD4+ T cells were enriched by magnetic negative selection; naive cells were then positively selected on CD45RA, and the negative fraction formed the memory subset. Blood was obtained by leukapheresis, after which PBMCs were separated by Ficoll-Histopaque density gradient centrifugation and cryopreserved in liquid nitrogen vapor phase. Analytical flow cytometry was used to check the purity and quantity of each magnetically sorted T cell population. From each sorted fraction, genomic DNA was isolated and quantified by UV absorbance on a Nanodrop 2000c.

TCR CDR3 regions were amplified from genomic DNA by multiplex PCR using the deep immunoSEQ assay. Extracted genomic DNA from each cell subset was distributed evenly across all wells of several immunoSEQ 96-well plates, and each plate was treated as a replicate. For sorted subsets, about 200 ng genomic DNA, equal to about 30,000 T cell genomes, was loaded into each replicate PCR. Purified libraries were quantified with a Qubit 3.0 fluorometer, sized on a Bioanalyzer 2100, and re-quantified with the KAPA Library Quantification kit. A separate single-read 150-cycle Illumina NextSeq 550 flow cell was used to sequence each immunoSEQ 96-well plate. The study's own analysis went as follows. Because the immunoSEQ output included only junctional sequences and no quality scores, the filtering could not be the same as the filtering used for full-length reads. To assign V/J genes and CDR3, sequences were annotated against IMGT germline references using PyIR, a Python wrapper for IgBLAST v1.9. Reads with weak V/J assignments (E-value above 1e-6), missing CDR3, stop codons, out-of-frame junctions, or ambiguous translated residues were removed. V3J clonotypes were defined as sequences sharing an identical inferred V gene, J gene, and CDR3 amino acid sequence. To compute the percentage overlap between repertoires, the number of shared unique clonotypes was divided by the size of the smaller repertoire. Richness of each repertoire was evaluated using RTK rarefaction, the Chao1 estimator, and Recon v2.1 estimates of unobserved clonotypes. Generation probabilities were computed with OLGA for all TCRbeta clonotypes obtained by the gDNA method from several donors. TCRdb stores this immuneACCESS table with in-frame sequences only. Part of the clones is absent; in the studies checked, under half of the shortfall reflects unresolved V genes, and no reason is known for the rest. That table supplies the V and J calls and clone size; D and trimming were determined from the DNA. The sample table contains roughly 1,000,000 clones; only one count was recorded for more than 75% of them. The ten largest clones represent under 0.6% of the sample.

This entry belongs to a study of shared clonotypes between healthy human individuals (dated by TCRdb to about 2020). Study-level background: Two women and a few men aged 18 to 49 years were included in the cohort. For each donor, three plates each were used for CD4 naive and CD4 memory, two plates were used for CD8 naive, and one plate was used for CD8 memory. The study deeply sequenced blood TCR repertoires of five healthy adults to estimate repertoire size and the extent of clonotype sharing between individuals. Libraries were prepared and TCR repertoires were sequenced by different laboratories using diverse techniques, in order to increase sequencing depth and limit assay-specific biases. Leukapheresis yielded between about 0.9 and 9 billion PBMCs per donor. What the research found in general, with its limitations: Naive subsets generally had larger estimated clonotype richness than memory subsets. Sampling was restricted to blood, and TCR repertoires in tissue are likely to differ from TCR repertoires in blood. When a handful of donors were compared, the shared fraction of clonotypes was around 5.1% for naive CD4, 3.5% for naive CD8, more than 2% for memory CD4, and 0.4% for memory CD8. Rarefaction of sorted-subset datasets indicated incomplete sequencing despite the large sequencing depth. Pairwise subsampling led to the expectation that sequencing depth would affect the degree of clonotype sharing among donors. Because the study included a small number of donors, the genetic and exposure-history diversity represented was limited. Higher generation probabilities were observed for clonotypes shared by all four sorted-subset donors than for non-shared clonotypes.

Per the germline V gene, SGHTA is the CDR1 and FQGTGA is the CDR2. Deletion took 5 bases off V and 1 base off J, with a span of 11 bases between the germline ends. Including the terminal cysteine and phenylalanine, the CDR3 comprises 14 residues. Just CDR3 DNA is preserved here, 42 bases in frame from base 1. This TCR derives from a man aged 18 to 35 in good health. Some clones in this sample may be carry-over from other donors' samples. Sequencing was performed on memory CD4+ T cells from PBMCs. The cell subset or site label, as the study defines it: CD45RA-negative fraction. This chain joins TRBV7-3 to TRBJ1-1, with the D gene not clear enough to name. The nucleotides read TGTGCCAGCAGCCTACAACCGGGGAACACTGAAGCTTTCTTT. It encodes CASSLQPGNTEAFF.